Following are 10 T cell receptor beta chains from one sample sequenced in a study of spatial heterogeneity in lung cancer. Study-wide results and limits: Counts of expanded alpha and beta TCRs within tumors tracked the tumor nonsynonymous mutation count.

These receptors' antigens are unknown. Time point given: sample taken at primary tumor resection. TCRdb analysed the 5' RACE reads with MiXCR anew, one entry per CDR3 protein. The table lists 9,000 to 13,000 distinct CDR3 sequences, less than 15% of them singletons. The specimen was lung tumor tissue, collected at surgery. Receptors originate from a male donor with early-stage non-small cell lung cancer.

This clonotype is medium-sized in the sample. The V and J genes are TRBV5-1 and TRBJ2-3, with 9 bases aligning to TRBD2. Losses at the gene ends were 0 bases for V and 4 bases for J; bases not matched to a gene: 3. The germline gives CDR1 SGHRS, CDR2 YFSETQ. CDR3 length: 15 residues. CDR3 coding DNA: TGCGCCAGCAGCTTGGGCGGGAGGGCCGCAGATACGCAGTATTTT. This sequence encodes CASSLGGRAADTQYF.

This clonotype is classed as medium-sized. This chain connects TRBV3-1 to TRBJ1-1, with 7 bases matching TRBD1. This CDR3 is built from 13 residues. Germline values: CDR1 LGHDT, CDR2 YNNKEL (reference sequence). After removal of 4 bases from V and 5 bases from J, the junction contained 4 bases not matched to a gene. DNA of the CDR3: TGTGCCAGCAGCCTTATACAGGGGACTGAAGCTTTCTTT. As protein: CASSLIQGTEAFF.

Within the sample, this clonotype is medium-sized. The chain carries TRBV20-1 and TRBJ2-2; 15 nucleotides line up with TRBD2. The germline CDR1 and CDR2 sequences are DFQATT and SNEGSKA (reference sequence). With V trimmed by 1 base and J by 5 bases, 2 bases remained unmatched. There are 16 residues in the CDR3. The CDR3 here is CSARGTSGRATGELFF. The CDR3 nucleotides read TGCAGTGCTAGAGGGACTAGCGGGAGGGCGACCGGGGAGCTGTTTTTT.

This clonotype has a count of ten or more. The chain joins TRBV12-3 or TRBV12-4 to TRBJ1-2, with a tentative D call TRBD1 (5 bases). CDR3 length: 16 residues. The V end was cut by 5 bases, the J end by 6 bases, with 22 bases between. CDR3 nucleotides: TGTGCCAGCAGTGAGAGATCCTGGGACCCCATGGATGGCTACACCTTC. It is translated as CASSERSWDPMDGYTF.

This clonotype was detected ten times or more. The chain's CDR3 is CASSAQAGTREEQYF. CDR3 nucleotides: TGCGCCAGCAGTGCCCAAGCGGGGACAAGGGAGGAGCAGTACTTC. The rearrangement uses TRBV10-1 and TRBJ2-7; weak D call: TRBD2 (7 bases). The germline V and J ends were trimmed by 4 bases and 7 bases, with 20 bases remaining between them. The CDR3 has 15 residues. The germline V gene has CDR1 WNHNN and CDR2 SYGVQD (reference sequence).

This clonotype was seen ten or more times. This sequence joins TRBV20-1 and TRBJ2-1; 7 nucleotides line up with TRBD2. Germline-derived CDR1 and CDR2 are DFQATT and SNEGSKA (reference sequence). This CDR3 comprises 15 residues. The V and J ends lost 1 base and 5 bases, in that order; junction bases with no gene match: 8. The CDR3 protein is CSARGGGPINNEQFF. CDR3 nucleotide sequence: TGCAGTGCTAGAGGGGGAGGGCCTATCAACAATGAGCAGTTCTTC.

This chain uses TRBV28 with TRBJ2-7; 7 nucleotides match TRBD2. Germline CDR1 is MDHEN and CDR2 is SYDVKM. Germline trimming cut 2 bases from V and 0 bases from J; bases unmatched to any gene: 10. The CDR3 totals 17 residues. CDR3 region: CASSLNGPSGSSYEQYF. The CDR3 coding sequence is TGTGCCAGCAGTTTAAACGGTCCTAGCGGCAGCTCCTACGAGCAGTACTTC.

This clonotype is deemed medium-sized (0.01 to 0.1%). The chain links TRBV9 to TRBJ2-2, with no clear D. Germline CDR1 reads SGDLS; CDR2 reads YYNGEE. The CDR3 extends over 15 amino acids. Trimming left V 0 bases short and J 0 bases short, with 6 bases between. The CDR3 sequence is CASSVAAANTGELFF. Written as DNA, the CDR3 is TGTGCCAGCAGCGTAGCGGCAGCGAACACCGGGGAGCTGTTTTTT.

This clonotype was picked up many times. The V and J genes are TRBV24-1 and TRBJ2-3; D may be TRBD1 (6 bases). V was clipped by 0 bases and J by 2 bases, with 8 bases between them. The germline V gene has CDR1 KGHDR and CDR2 SFDVKD. This CDR3 comprises 15 residues. The CDR3 DNA reads as TGTGCCACCAGTGATTTGCAGGGACACACAGATACGCAGTATTTT. This sequence encodes CATSDLQGHTDTQYF.

This clonotype was detected ten times or more. The chain combines TRBV2 with TRBJ2-5; tentatively, D is TRBD2 (6 bases). The germline CDR1 and CDR2 sequences are SNHLY and FYNNEI. The CDR3 length is 14 residues. The V end was cut by 7 bases, the J end by 4 bases, with 16 bases between. This CDR3 is CASIGTYNGETQYF. As DNA, the CDR3 is TGTGCCAGCATCGGGACTTACAACGGAGAGACCCAGTACTTC.